One sample yielded the 9 T cell receptor beta chains listed below, sequenced in a study of shared clonotypes between healthy human individuals. TCRdb's copy holds only in-frame clones and misses some; the assay was immunoSEQ multiplex PCR. The table records over 1.5 million clones, 95% to 99% of them present only once. Sequencing was carried out using naive CD4+ T cells sorted from blood. The subset is: CD45RA+ positively selected. The receptor source for this set is a man aged 25 to 40 in good health.

The chain is built from TRBV7-8 and TRBJ2-7; 9 positions agree with TRBD2. The V gene end was trimmed by 5 bases and the J gene end by 4 bases; junction bases not matched to a gene: 6. CDR1 and CDR2 (germline): SGHVS, FQNEAQ. The CDR3 consists of 14 residues. The CDR3 DNA reads as TGTGCCAGCAGCCCATTAGCGGGAGAATACGAGCAGTACTTC. As protein: CASSPLAGEYEQYF.

The chain has TRBV19 and TRBJ2-3; TRBD2 might be the D (6 bases). Germline V gene lookup returns CDR1 LNHDA and CDR2 SQIVND (reference sequence). This CDR3 has 13 residues. Trimming took off 3 bases at V and 4 bases at J, with 8 bases between the two ends. CDR3 sequence (DNA): TGTGCCAGTAGTATTACGGGAGCAGATACGCAGTATTTT. Amino acid sequence: CASSITGADTQYF.

The V and J genes are TRBV14 and TRBJ1-1; D is unresolved. From germline, CDR1 is SGHDN and CDR2 FVKESK. V dropped 4 bases and J dropped 1 base, with 10 bases sitting between them. The CDR3 loop spans 14 amino acids. CDR3 sequence: CASSRSPGNTEAFF. CDR3 in DNA: TGTGCCAGCAGCCGGTCCCCGGGGAACACTGAAGCTTTCTTT. The full variable domain, in which reference TRBV14 and TRBJ1-1 provide the parts outside the CDR3, is EAGVTQFPSHSVIEKGQTVTLRCDPISGHDNLYWYRRVMGKEIKFLLHFVKESKQDESGMPNNRFLAERTGGTYSTLKVQPAELEDSGVYFCASSRSPGNTEAFFGQGTRLTVV.

V is TRBV18 and J is TRBJ2-3; 7 positions match TRBD1. V dropped 3 bases and J dropped 3; count of bases not matched to a gene: 6. The CDR3 has 15 amino acids. Germline-derived CDR1 and CDR2 are KGHSH and LQKENI. As DNA, the CDR3 is TGTGCCAGCTCACCCCTTGGGACAGAAACAGATACGCAGTATTTT. Translating gives CASSPLGTETDTQYF.

This clone appeared once. CDR3 protein: CASTRVANEKLFF. The CDR3 nucleotides read TGTGCCAGCACAAGGGTGGCTAATGAAAAACTGTTTTTT. The chain employs TRBV6-1 and TRBJ1-4; D gene uncertain. V lost 7 bases and J lost 3, with 9 bases in between. Germline-derived CDR1 and CDR2 are MNHNS and SASEGT. The CDR3 totals 13 residues.

The chain combines TRBV7-2 with TRBJ2-1, with D perhaps TRBD1 or TRBD2 (5 bases each). CDR1 and CDR2 (germline): SGHTA, FQGNSA. Trimming cost V 2 bases and J 9 bases, with 11 bases left between them. The CDR3 totals 13 residues. The CDR3 protein is CASSLSIGAEQFF. In nucleotides, the CDR3 is TGTGCCAGCAGCTTATCTATCGGGGCTGAGCAGTTCTTC.

The genes are TRBV6-5 and TRBJ2-1; D perhaps matches TRBD2 (5 bases). V was cut by 0 bases and J by 7 bases, with 16 bases left in between. The CDR3 sequence is 16 residues long. Germline-derived CDR1 and CDR2 are MNHEY and SVGAGI. DNA for the CDR3: TGTGCCAGCAGTTACTCAGTTCTAGCAGGTGGTAATGAGCAGTTCTTC. Residues: CASSYSVLAGGNEQFF.

The J gene is TRBJ2-3, the V gene TRBV28; D unclear. There are 14 residues in the CDR3. Germline-derived CDR1 and CDR2 are MDHEN and SYDVKM. With 3 bases removed from V and 1 base from J, the gap between germline ends came to 8 bases. In DNA form, the CDR3 reads TGTGCCAGCAGTTTCGGGCTAGGCACAGATACGCAGTATTTT. Protein sequence: CASSFGLGTDTQYF.

This clone was detected once. V and J are TRBV7-9 and TRBJ2-7, with no clear D. The germline V gene encodes CDR1 SEHNR and CDR2 FQNEAQ (reference sequence). The germline V and J ends were trimmed by 3 bases and 1 base, with 19 bases remaining between them. The CDR3 is 17 residues long. CDR3 in amino acids: CASSLSFPSLMSYEQYF. The DNA of the CDR3 is TGTGCCAGCAGCTTGTCATTTCCCAGCCTAATGTCCTACGAGCAGTACTTC. The variable domain in full, with the rest retrieved from reference TRBV7-9 and TRBJ2-7, is DTGVSQNPRHKITKRGQNVTFRCDPISEHNRLYWYRQTLGQGPEFLTYFQNEAQLEKSRLLSDRFSAERPKGSFSTLEIQRTEQGDSAMYLCASSLSFPSLMSYEQYFGPGTRLTVT.